These 29 T cell receptor beta chains share one sample of origin, sequenced in a study of blood T cells in healthy people across ages. The second PCR ran roughly 6 to 11 cycles with a sample-barcoded 5' primer and J-beta primers. TCRdb ran MiXCR on the 5' RACE reads and lists one entry per CDR3 protein. The table lists about 1.6 million distinct CDR3 sequences, 30% to 40% of them singletons. The sequenced sample was blood. These receptor sequences come from a woman between 25 and 40 years old in good health.

Here the CDR3 reads CASSLSLADDSTDTQYF. The CDR3 DNA follows: TGTGCCAGCAGTTTATCACTAGCGGATGATAGCACAGATACGCAGTATTTT. J is TRBJ2-3 and V is TRBV28, with 8 bases lining up with TRBD2. The V segment lost 1 base and the J segment 0 bases; nucleotides outside the gene matches: 6. Per the germline V gene, CDR1 is MDHEN and CDR2 is SYDVKM. The CDR3 is 17 amino acids.

This chain uses TRBV29-1 with TRBJ2-5; 9 bases agree with TRBD1. The J call may be mistaken, given a closer DNA end match to TRBJ2-7. Germline lookup yields CDR1 SQVTM and CDR2 ANQGSEA. CDR3 length: 13 residues. CDR3 loop: CSASGDRADEQYF. The CDR3 bases are TGCAGCGCCTCCGGGGACAGGGCGGACGAGCAGTACTTC.

A word on this clonotype: One junction end disagrees with the germline gene, perhaps due to a read error. CDR3 region: CANSLGLYNEQFF. The DNA of the CDR3 is TGTGCCAACAGCTTAGGACTCTACAATGAGCAGTTCTTC. The chain links TRBV7-7 to TRBJ2-1, with a tentative D call TRBD2 (5 bases). CDR3 size: 13 residues. CDR1 and CDR2 (germline): SSHAT, FNYEAQ (reference sequence).

This clonotype was found many times. V and J are TRBV11-2 and TRBJ2-1; D is uncertain. This CDR3 spans 14 amino acids. CDR1 is SGHAT, CDR2 FQNNGV, per germline. Deletions cut 3 bases from V and 3 bases from J, with 9 bases between. The CDR3 region is CASSFPGFYNEQFF. CDR3 in DNA: TGTGCCAGCAGCTTCCCCGGTTTCTACAATGAGCAGTTCTTC.

This clonotype was counted only a few times. As DNA, the CDR3 is TGCAGTGCTAGAGATTCACAGCAAACTAGCACAGATACGCAGTATTTT. It codes for CSARDSQQTSTDTQYF. The gene calls are TRBV20-1 and TRBJ2-3; no clear D. Germline CDR1 reads DFQATT; CDR2 reads SNEGSKA (reference sequence). The ends were cut back, 0 bases at V and 0 bases at J, with 13 bases in the middle. The CDR3 is 16 residues long.

The V call is TRBV5-4, the J call TRBJ2-5; D is undetermined. CDR3 length equals 16 residues. With 2 bases removed from V and 0 bases from J, the gap between germline ends came to 14 bases. CDR1 SGHNT and CDR2 YYREEE come from the germline V gene (reference sequence). CDR3 residues: CASSFGAMKYQETQYF. The CDR3 nucleotides read TGTGCCAGCAGCTTTGGCGCGATGAAGTACCAAGAGACCCAGTACTTC.

V gene TRBV9 combines with J gene TRBJ2-1, with D unresolved. The germline gives CDR1 SGDLS, CDR2 YYNGEE. This CDR3 spans 16 amino acids. V was clipped by 0 bases and J by 4 bases, with 14 bases between them. The CDR3 reads CASSVETSVGYNEQFF. The CDR3 region has the DNA TGTGCCAGCAGCGTAGAAACCTCGGTGGGGTACAATGAGCAGTTCTTC.

This chain joins TRBV12-3 or TRBV12-4 and TRBJ1-2; D perhaps matches TRBD1 (5 bases). Trimming removed 1 base from V and 7 bases from J, with 10 bases in between. The CDR3 is made up of 13 amino acids. Here the CDR3 reads CASSLGLGVGYTF. CDR3 sequence (DNA): TGTGCCAGCAGTTTAGGGTTAGGGGTTGGCTACACCTTC.

This clonotype was observed a few times. One junction end disagrees with the germline gene, perhaps due to a read error. The chain recombines TRBV20-1 with TRBJ2-3; 9 bases match TRBD2. The CDR3 sequence is 15 residues long. Per germline, CDR1 DFQATT and CDR2 SNEGSKA (reference sequence). The CDR3 region is CSARSGGFSADTRYF. The CDR3 DNA reads as TGCAGTGCTAGAAGCGGGGGGTTTAGCGCAGATACGCGGTATTTT.

This clonotype was detected a few times. This chain links TRBV7-8 with TRBJ2-7, with D possibly being TRBD2 (5 bases). The ends were cut back, 0 bases at V and 0 bases at J, with 15 bases in the middle. Germline lookup yields CDR1 SGHVS and CDR2 FQNEAQ. The CDR3 spans 17 residues. Here the CDR3 reads CASSLAFSDGISYEQYF. The CDR3 bases are TGTGCCAGCAGCTTAGCATTTAGCGACGGGATCTCCTACGAGCAGTACTTC.

The V gene is TRBV28, the J gene TRBJ2-7; D unresolved. V was shortened by 5 bases and J by 5 bases, with 16 bases between the two germline ends. The CDR3 totals 14 residues. From germline, CDR1 is MDHEN and CDR2 SYDVKM. CDR3 sequence: CASSPLLPPHEQYF. CDR3 DNA: TGTGCCAGCAGTCCCTTACTACCGCCTCACGAGCAGTACTTC.

This clonotype has a handful of counts. The rearrangement joins TRBV27 to TRBJ1-5; D possibly corresponds to TRBD1 (6 bases). The V gene lost 4 bases and the J gene lost 6 bases, with 16 bases spanning the gap. Germline CDR1 is MNHEY and CDR2 is SMNVEV (reference sequence). This CDR3 contains 15 residues. In DNA, the CDR3 is TGTGCCAGCAGTTCCTGGGAGGGGGTCAGTCAGCCCCAGCATTTT. It encodes CASSSWEGVSQPQHF.

This clonotype was seen only a few times. The chain carries TRBV7-9 and TRBJ1-2, with unresolved D. Germline lookup yields CDR1 SEHNR and CDR2 FQNEAQ (reference sequence). V was cut by 4 bases and J by 4 bases, with 13 bases left in between. This CDR3 has 14 amino acids. This CDR3 is CASSSPINPYGYTF. CDR3 nucleotide sequence: TGTGCCAGCAGCTCTCCGATTAACCCCTATGGCTACACCTTC.

CDR3 DNA: TGTGCCAGCAGCCCTACGAACGAGCTCTATGGCTACACCTTC. Translation: CASSPTNELYGYTF. V usage is TRBV5-6 and J usage is TRBJ1-2; no clear D. The germline V gene has CDR1 SGHDT and CDR2 YYEEEE. V was clipped by 4 bases and J by 4 bases, with 14 bases between them. This CDR3 is built from 14 residues. The full variable domain, in which reference TRBV5-6 and TRBJ1-2 provide the parts outside the CDR3, is DAGVTQSPTHLIKTRGQQVTLRCSPKSGHDTVSWYQQALGQGPQFIFQYYEEEERQRGNFPDRFSGHQFPNYSSELNVNALLLGDSALYLCASSPTNELYGYTFGSGTRLTVV.

This rearrangement joins TRBV9 to TRBJ1-1; no reliable D call. Germline CDR1 SGDLS, CDR2 YYNGEE. Trimming stripped 4 bases from V and 1 base from J, with 11 bases between. The CDR3 runs to 14 residues. CDR3 nucleotides: TGTGCCAGCAGCTCGGCCCTACCGAACACTGAAGCTTTCTTT. Residues: CASSSALPNTEAFF. The full variable domain, completed using reference TRBV9 and TRBJ1-1, is DSGVTQTPKHLITATGQRVTLRCSPRSGDLSVYWYQQSLDQGLQFLIQYYNGEERAKGNILERFSAQQFPDLHSELNLSSLELGDSALYFCASSSALPNTEAFFGQGTRLTVV.

This clonotype was seen only a few times. This chain links TRBV10-3 with TRBJ2-1; 10 bases are a match to TRBD2. V lost 6 bases and J lost 7; bases outside the gene matches: 3. The V gene's germline CDR1 is ENHRY and CDR2 SYGVKD. CDR3 length: 13 amino acids. DNA for the CDR3: TGTGCCATCAGGAGCGGGGGGGAGAATGAGCAGTTCTTC. This encodes CAIRSGGENEQFF.

This clonotype was counted at least ten times. This chain joins TRBV4-1 and TRBJ2-1, with unresolved D. CDR1 and CDR2 from the germline V gene are MGHRA and YSYEKL. The germline V and J ends were trimmed by 0 bases and 5 bases, with 5 bases remaining between them. The CDR3 runs to 13 residues. In nucleotides, the CDR3 is TGCGCCAGCAGCCAAGACACGAACAATGAGCAGTTCTTC. Protein product: CASSQDTNNEQFF.

The chain is built from TRBV6-5 and TRBJ2-1; tentatively, D is TRBD2 (7 bases). V shed 5 bases and J shed 8 bases, with 16 bases lying between them. CDR1 is MNHEY, CDR2 SVGAGI, per germline. CDR3 length equals 14 residues. The CDR3 spells CASSRSGGPHEQFF. In nucleotides, the CDR3 is TGTGCCAGCAGTCGCTCCGGGGGGCCCCATGAGCAGTTCTTC.

The V call is TRBV9, the J call TRBJ1-1; 8 bases align to TRBD1. In germline, CDR1 is SGDLS, CDR2 YYNGEE. The V segment lost 0 bases and the J segment 0 bases; nucleotides outside the gene matches: 7. The CDR3 loop spans 17 amino acids. CDR3 region: CASSVGSGQAMNTEAFF. The CDR3 DNA reads as TGTGCCAGCAGCGTAGGATCGGGACAGGCCATGAACACTGAAGCTTTCTTT. The variable domain in full, completed from reference TRBV9 and TRBJ1-1, reads DSGVTQTPKHLITATGQRVTLRCSPRSGDLSVYWYQQSLDQGLQFLIQYYNGEERAKGNILERFSAQQFPDLHSELNLSSLELGDSALYFCASSVGSGQAMNTEAFFGQGTRLTVV.

This rearrangement joins TRBV5-1 to TRBJ2-7, with D possibly being TRBD1 (6 bases). The length of the CDR3 is 15 residues. Germline CDR1 reads SGHRS; CDR2 reads YFSETQ. V was trimmed by 1 base and J by 1 base, leaving 12 bases between them. Written as DNA, the CDR3 is TGCGCCAGCAGCTTGAGTTGGGGGCTGTCCTACGAGCAGTACTTC. Its translation is CASSLSWGLSYEQYF.

J is TRBJ2-1 and V is TRBV5-1; 12 bases agree with TRBD2. The CDR3 loop spans 17 amino acids. V was clipped by 0 bases and J by 4 bases; unmatched bases: 5. Germline CDR1 and CDR2: SGHRS and YFSETQ. CDR3 sequence (DNA): TGCGCCAGCAGCTTGGCCGGGGGACTAGCGGGTTACAATGAGCAGTTCTTC. Translating it yields CASSLAGGLAGYNEQFF. Full variable domain (rest looked up from reference TRBV5-1 and TRBJ2-1): KAGVTQTPRYLIKTRGQQVTLSCSPISGHRSVSWYQQTPGQGLQFLFEYFSETQRNKGNFPGRFSGRQFSNSRSEMNVSTLELGDSALYLCASSLAGGLAGYNEQFFGPGTRLTVL.

This clonotype was counted only a few times. The V gene is TRBV28, the J gene TRBJ2-1; D is possibly TRBD2 (5 bases). The CDR3 extends over 19 amino acids. The V end lost 3 bases, the J end lost 0 bases, and 21 bases lay between the germline ends. CDR1 and CDR2 from the germline V gene are MDHEN and SYDVKM. The CDR3 nucleotides read TGTGCCAGCAGTTTCGGAGTGAGGAGGACCTCGAGCTCCTACAATGAGCAGTTCTTC. Its protein is CASSFGVRRTSSSYNEQFF. The full variable domain, in which reference TRBV28 and TRBJ2-1 provide the parts outside the CDR3, is DVKVTQSSRYLVKRTGEKVFLECVQDMDHENMFWYRQDPGLGLRLIYFSYDVKMKEKGDIPEGYSVSREKKERFSLILESASTNQTSMYLCASSFGVRRTSSSYNEQFFGPGTRLTVL.

The CDR3: CSVQAGNNQPQHF. CDR3 sequence (DNA): TGCAGCGTTCAAGCAGGGAACAATCAGCCCCAGCATTTT. The chain couples TRBV29-1 to TRBJ1-5, with D maybe TRBD1 (5 bases). From germline, CDR1 is SQVTM and CDR2 ANQGSEA. The CDR3 length is 13 residues. V shed 5 bases and J shed 3 bases, with 11 bases lying between them.

In this sample, this clonotype turned up a few times. The CDR3 reads CAIGLAGSDTQYF. The CDR3 nucleotides are TGTGCCATCGGCCTAGCGGGGTCCGATACGCAGTATTTT. The V call is TRBV10-3, the J call TRBJ2-3, with 9 bases aligning to TRBD2. This CDR3 region has 13 residues. V was pared by 8 bases and J by 6 bases, with 6 bases of the junction left unmatched. Looked up from germline, CDR1 is ENHRY and CDR2 is SYGVKD.

This chain joins TRBV19 and TRBJ2-5; D is perhaps TRBD1 or TRBD2 (5 bases each). CDR1 is LNHDA and CDR2 is SQIVND in the germline V gene (reference sequence). V lost 7 bases and J lost 7, with 10 bases in between. The CDR3 runs 11 residues. The CDR3 is CASMGVGTQYF. The CDR3 bases are TGTGCCAGTATGGGGGTGGGGACCCAGTACTTC.

This clonotype has more than one count but fewer than ten. The CDR3 sequence: CASSWTRGDNEQFF. The CDR3 DNA sequence: TGTGCCAGCAGCTGGACTAGAGGGGACAATGAGCAGTTCTTC. The chain has TRBV6-6 and TRBJ2-1; TRBD2 matches at 7 bases. The CDR3 consists of 14 residues. Looked up from germline, CDR1 is MNHNY and CDR2 is SVGAGI (reference sequence). V gave up 6 bases and J gave up 5 bases; unmatched junction bases: 7.

V usage is TRBV11-3 and J usage is TRBJ2-1; tentative D call: TRBD2 (5 bases). CDR1 is SGHNT, CDR2 YENEEA, per germline. Trimming removed 2 bases from V and 6 bases from J, with 8 bases in between. CDR3 length: 13 amino acids. This CDR3 is CASSLTRINEQFF. The DNA for the CDR3 is TGTGCCAGCAGCTTAACTAGGATCAATGAGCAGTTCTTC.

V gene TRBV7-8 combines with J gene TRBJ2-1; a weak D match, TRBD2 (6 bases). V gave up 2 bases and J gave up 3 bases, with 17 bases separating them. In germline, CDR1 is SGHVS, CDR2 FQNEAQ. The CDR3 covers 17 residues. The CDR3 here is CASSLRAVGGIYNEQFF. As DNA, the CDR3 is TGTGCCAGCAGCTTAAGGGCCGTTGGGGGGATCTACAATGAGCAGTTCTTC.

The V gene is TRBV28, the J gene TRBJ2-7, with 8 bases that match TRBD1. The end of the DNA is better explained by TRBJ2-5, so the J call may be wrong. Germline V gene sequence: CDR1 MDHEN, CDR2 SYDVKM. The CDR3 sequence is 16 residues long. CDR3 sequence reads: CASRDDFEDREETQYF. Here the CDR3 DNA reads TGTGCCAGCAGGGACGACTTTGAGGACAGGGAAGAGACCCAGTACTTC.